One sample yielded the 9 T cell receptor beta chains listed below, sequenced in a study of blood T cell repertoires in COVID-19 (dated by TCRdb to between 2020 and 2021). Library generation was performed with the immunoSEQ multiplex PCR assay. As stored in TCRdb, this immuneACCESS dataset retains in-frame rearrangements with V and J assigned. A fraction of the clones does not appear; measured against another copy, unresolved V genes explain less than half of the discrepancy, and the remainder lacks a known reason. The table for this sample lists roughly 340,000 clones; around 87% of them were counted only once. Clones ranked in the top ten supply about 6.9% of the sample. The sequenced material came from peripheral blood. These receptors were obtained from a woman in her fifties or sixties with COVID-19, enrolled during active disease.

The chain couples TRBV5-1 to TRBJ1-1, with 8 bases identical to TRBD1. The germline V gene has CDR1 SGHRS and CDR2 YFSETQ. The CDR3 spans 13 residues. The V segment lost 4 bases and the J segment 5 bases; nucleotides outside the gene matches: 4. CDR3 in amino acids: CASSMTGETEAFF. The CDR3 nucleotides are TGCGCCAGCAGCATGACAGGGGAGACTGAAGCTTTCTTT.

The CDR3 here is CATSRGDRGLGGDGSNQPQHF. CDR3 DNA: TGTGCCACCAGCAGAGGGGACAGGGGGCTGGGAGGGGATGGGAGCAATCAGCCCCAGCATTTT. V is TRBV15 and J is TRBJ1-5; TRBD1 aligns across 12 bases. The germline CDR1 and CDR2 sequences are LNHNV and YYDKDF (reference sequence). This CDR3 contains 21 residues. J gave up 1 base and V 1 base, and 14 bases lay outside the gene matches.

The chain couples TRBV13 to TRBJ1-1; a weak D match, TRBD1 (5 bases). CDR1 is PRHDT, CDR2 FYEKMQ, per germline (reference sequence). This CDR3 contains 15 residues. V was clipped by 4 bases and J by 0 bases, with 12 bases between them. CDR3 region: CASSYSTRVNTEAFF. The DNA of the CDR3 is TGTGCCAGCAGCTACAGTACCAGGGTGAACACTGAAGCTTTCTTT.

The rearrangement joins TRBV18 to TRBJ1-2; D unresolved. V gave up 8 bases and J gave up 4 bases, with 11 bases separating them. There are 12 residues in the CDR3. The germline V gene has CDR1 KGHSH and CDR2 LQKENI. This CDR3 is CASSWAGYGYTF. The DNA for the CDR3 is TGTGCCAGCAGTTGGGCAGGCTATGGCTACACCTTC.

The chain links TRBV11-1 to TRBJ1-1; D gene ambiguous. Germline CDR1 SGHAT, CDR2 FQDESV (reference sequence). The V and J ends lost 5 bases and 3 bases respectively, with 13 bases between them. This CDR3 is built from 14 residues. CDR3: CASSLLPVDTEAFF. CDR3 nucleotides: TGTGCCAGCAGCCTACTTCCTGTCGACACTGAAGCTTTCTTT.

This chain uses TRBV7-2 with TRBJ2-1; D perhaps matches TRBD2 (6 bases). The CDR3 contains 15 residues. The V end was cut by 4 bases, the J end by 9 bases, with 19 bases between. Germline V gene sequence: CDR1 SGHTA, CDR2 FQGNSA. CDR3 coding DNA: TGTGCCAGCAGCTCTCGGATAGCGGCCGGGGGTGAGCAGTTCTTC. Translation: CASSSRIAAGGEQFF.

The chain carries TRBV4-1 and TRBJ1-2, with 7 bases that match TRBD1. Germline CDR1 MGHRA, CDR2 YSYEKL. This CDR3 contains 13 residues. Trimming cost V 2 bases and J 3 bases; bases outside gene matches: 0. CDR3 sequence: CASSQTGDYGYTF. DNA for the CDR3: TGCGCCAGCAGCCAAACAGGGGACTATGGCTACACCTTC.

Concerning this clone: Distinct nucleotide sequences in the sample also encode this CDR3. The CDR3 DNA reads as TGTGCCAGCAGTTACGATAGGGGGAACACTGAAGCTTTCTTT. Amino acid sequence: CASSYDRGNTEAFF. V and J are TRBV6-5 and TRBJ1-1; weak D call: TRBD1 (5 bases). This CDR3 region has 14 residues. Germline CDR1 reads MNHEY; CDR2 reads SVGAGI. The V end was cut by 2 bases, the J end by 1 base, with 8 bases between.

The chain has TRBV28 and TRBJ2-2; 10 bases map to TRBD2. Germline V lookup: CDR1 MDHEN, CDR2 SYDVKM. V lost 6 bases, J lost 7 bases, and 8 bases stayed unmatched. The CDR3 loop spans 15 amino acids. The CDR3: CASRLSGRTSGELFF. CDR3 nucleotide sequence: TGTGCCAGCAGGCTTAGCGGGAGGACAAGCGGGGAGCTGTTTTTT.